One sample yielded the 12 T cell receptor beta chains listed below, sequenced in a study of spatial heterogeneity in lung cancer. Each CDR3 protein is one row after TCRdb ran MiXCR on the 5' RACE reads. The table records some 38,000 distinct CDR3 sequences, 6.5% to 9% of them present only once. Stated time point: sample taken at primary tumor resection. This sample comprised PBMCs, obtained at surgery. These receptors all stem from a male donor with early-stage non-small cell lung cancer.

In its sample, this clonotype was seen many times. The rearrangement uses TRBV28 and TRBJ1-2; no reliable D call. This CDR3 comprises 13 residues. The V and J ends lost 8 bases and 1 base respectively, with 11 bases between them. Germline CDR1 reads MDHEN; CDR2 reads SYDVKM. CDR3 residues: CASCLKVNYGYTF. CDR3 in DNA: TGTGCCAGCTGTCTGAAGGTTAACTATGGCTACACCTTC.

The chain recombines TRBV7-9 with TRBJ2-7; weak D call: TRBD2 (5 bases). The CDR3 is 16 residues long. Germline V gene sequence: CDR1 SEHNR, CDR2 FQNEAQ (reference sequence). V was cut by 4 bases and J by 2 bases, with 18 bases left in between. The CDR3 DNA reads TGTGCCAGCAGCTCTATTGTACACGGGGAGACCTACGAGCAGTACTTC. As protein: CASSSIVHGETYEQYF.

This clonotype was seen ten or more times. The chain links TRBV15 to TRBJ1-1; 7 bases map to TRBD1. Germline V gene lookup returns CDR1 LNHNV and CDR2 YYDKDF (reference sequence). V shed 0 bases and J 0 bases; nucleotides not matched to a gene: 7. The CDR3 is made up of 17 amino acids. The CDR3 bases are TGTGCCACCAGCAGAGATCTGACAGGGAGGCTGAACACTGAAGCTTTCTTT. Its translation is CATSRDLTGRLNTEAFF.

This clonotype was counted ten times or more. The chain carries TRBV18 and TRBJ1-5; D might be TRBD1 (5 bases). Per germline, CDR1 KGHSH and CDR2 LQKENI. The CDR3 has 15 amino acids. Trimming pared 3 bases from V and 2 bases from J, leaving 11 bases between. DNA for the CDR3: TGTGCCAGCTCACCCGGGGCTTCGGGCAATCAGCCCCAGCATTTT. Amino acid sequence: CASSPGASGNQPQHF.

This clonotype was picked up many times. CDR3 sequence (DNA): TGCAGCGTTGCGGATTCGGGCGGACCTTCCTACGAGCAGTACTTC. Protein: CSVADSGGPSYEQYF. V usage is TRBV29-1 and J usage is TRBJ2-7; no clear D gene. Germline V lookup: CDR1 SQVTM, CDR2 ANQGSEA. The CDR3 is 15 amino acids. V lost 4 bases and J lost 1, with 17 bases in between.

The chain uses TRBV18 and TRBJ2-3; TRBD2 agrees at 8 bases. This CDR3 contains 17 residues. The V segment lost 3 bases and the J segment 6 bases; nucleotides outside the gene matches: 14. Looked up from germline, CDR1 is KGHSH and CDR2 is LQKENI. Here the CDR3 reads CASSPQSSTSVRDTQYF. DNA for the CDR3: TGTGCCAGCTCACCGCAATCCTCGACTAGCGTCAGGGATACGCAGTATTTT. Looking up the rest from reference TRBV18 and TRBJ2-3 gives the full variable domain: NAGVMQNPRHLVRRRGQEARLRCSPMKGHSHVYWYRQLPEEGLKFMVYLQKENIIDESGMPKERFSAEFPKEGPSILRIQQVVRGDSAAYFCASSPQSSTSVRDTQYFGPGTRLTVL.

This clonotype ranks as medium-sized. V is TRBV27 and J is TRBJ1-2; D not certain. CDR3 size: 14 residues. Trimming took 0 bases from V and 4 from J, leaving 9 bases between them. Germline V gene lookup returns CDR1 MNHEY and CDR2 SMNVEV (reference sequence). CDR3 DNA: TGTGCCAGCAGTTTATCGGTCAGCCTCTATGGCTACACCTTC. It translates to CASSLSVSLYGYTF.

This clonotype has at least ten counts. This sequence joins TRBV6-1 and TRBJ1-2; D remains ambiguous. There are 12 residues in the CDR3. V lost 5 bases, J lost 8 bases, and 12 bases lay in between. Germline V CDR1 and CDR2: MNHNS, SASEGT. CDR3: CASSSDWGGYTF. The CDR3 DNA sequence: TGTGCCAGCAGTTCGGATTGGGGAGGCTACACCTTC.

At least ten counts were recorded for this clonotype. This chain uses TRBV23-1 with TRBJ2-2; 11 bases agree with TRBD2. TRBV23-1 is marked as an open reading frame, function uncertain. The CDR3 sequence is 20 residues long. J lost 0 bases, V lost 0 bases, and 9 bases had no gene match. The CDR3 region is CASSQSYHGTSGTNTGELFF. CDR3 DNA sequence: TGCGCCAGCAGTCAATCCTATCACGGGACTAGCGGAACGAACACCGGGGAGCTGTTTTTT.

There are a few counts of this clonotype. The chain uses TRBV6-6 and TRBJ1-1; possible D gene TRBD1, 5 bases. The CDR3 loop spans 15 amino acids. Trimming removed 2 bases from V and 3 bases from J, with 13 bases in between. CDR1 and CDR2 from the germline V gene are MNHNY and SVGAGI (reference sequence). The DNA for the CDR3 is TGTGCCAGCAGTTACCTCGCAGGAGGGGACACTGAAGCTTTCTTT. It codes for CASSYLAGGDTEAFF.

This clonotype was recorded many times. The V and J genes are TRBV9 and TRBJ2-1; D is perhaps TRBD2 (5 bases). CDR3 size: 16 residues. The germline V and J ends were trimmed by 0 bases and 0 bases, with 10 bases remaining between them. Germline V lookup: CDR1 SGDLS, CDR2 YYNGEE. CDR3 sequence: CASSVEGSSSYNEQFF. CDR3 coding DNA: TGTGCCAGCAGCGTAGAAGGGAGCAGCTCCTACAATGAGCAGTTCTTC.

Ten or more counts support this clonotype. V gene TRBV18 combines with J gene TRBJ2-1, with D possibly being TRBD2 (5 bases). Germline loops: CDR1 KGHSH, CDR2 LQKENI. The V gene lost 3 bases and the J gene lost 6 bases, with 12 bases spanning the gap. This CDR3 region has 14 residues. The CDR3 DNA reads TGTGCCAGCTCACCCCCGGGGTCGGGCAATGAGCAGTTCTTC. Translating it yields CASSPPGSGNEQFF.